The 7 T cell receptor beta chains reported below all come from one sample, sequenced in a study of multiple sclerosis patients with progressive multifocal leukoencephalopathy. Data came from immunoSEQ multiplex PCR; TCRdb stores just in-frame clones and leaves some out. The table includes around 30,000 clones, roughly 91% detected once. Noted time point: 5 to 6 months of natalizumab therapy. The sequences come from PBMCs, collected from a patient treated with natalizumab. The receptors originated from a human donor with multiple sclerosis.

The J gene is TRBJ1-5, the V gene TRBV19, with D hard to call. Germline V gene lookup returns CDR1 LNHDA and CDR2 SQIVND (reference sequence). The ends were cut back, 4 bases at V and 2 bases at J, with 15 bases in the middle. This CDR3 contains 16 residues. This chain's CDR3 is CASSKVARGRNQPQHF. As DNA, the CDR3 is TGTGCCAGTAGTAAGGTCGCCCGAGGGCGCAATCAGCCCCAGCATTTT.

Only one count was recorded for this clone. The chain is built from TRBV6-1 and TRBJ1-2; tentatively, D is TRBD1 (6 bases). The ends were cut back, 5 bases at V and 8 bases at J, with 18 bases in the middle. The length of the CDR3 is 14 residues. Germline V gene lookup returns CDR1 MNHNS and CDR2 SASEGT. This chain's CDR3 is CASSTHREAGGYTF. Here the CDR3 DNA reads TGTGCCAGCAGTACGCACAGGGAGGCTGGAGGCTACACCTTC.

The chain employs TRBV2 and TRBJ2-1; D perhaps matches TRBD2 (6 bases). With 2 bases removed from V and 2 bases from J, the gap between germline ends came to 13 bases. Germline CDR1 is SNHLY and CDR2 is FYNNEI. This CDR3 region has 16 residues. The CDR3: CASSERDSITYNEQFF. CDR3 DNA sequence: TGTGCCAGCAGTGAACGGGACTCAATAACCTACAATGAGCAGTTCTTC. The full variable domain, rest sourced from reference TRBV2 and TRBJ2-1, is EPEVTQTPSHQVTQMGQEVILRCVPISNHLYFYWYRQILGQKVEFLVSFYNNEISEKSEIFDDQFSVERPDGSNFTLKIRSTKLEDSAMYFCASSERDSITYNEQFFGPGTRLTVL.

CDR3: CASSPLNEGAWGTEAFF. The CDR3 DNA sequence: TGTGCCAGCTCACCACTAAACGAGGGGGCTTGGGGCACTGAAGCTTTCTTT. V gene TRBV18 combines with J gene TRBJ1-1; 7 nucleotides match TRBD1. CDR1 and CDR2 (germline): KGHSH, LQKENI. J lost 4 bases, V lost 1 base, and 12 bases had no gene match. The CDR3 has 17 amino acids. Looking up the rest from reference TRBV18 and TRBJ1-1 gives the full variable domain: NAGVMQNPRHLVRRRGQEARLRCSPMKGHSHVYWYRQLPEEGLKFMVYLQKENIIDESGMPKERFSAEFPKEGPSILRIQQVVRGDSAAYFCASSPLNEGAWGTEAFFGQGTRLTVV.

J is TRBJ1-2 and V is TRBV15, with no clear D. CDR1 is LNHNV, CDR2 YYDKDF, per germline (reference sequence). CDR3 length: 15 amino acids. The V end was cut by 0 bases, the J end by 6 bases, with 14 bases between. CDR3 DNA sequence: TGTGCCACCAGCAGAGATGCGGTGGGTATGAATGGCTACACCTTC. Residues: CATSRDAVGMNGYTF.

The gene calls are TRBV6-1 and TRBJ2-4; D unclear. Germline CDR1 MNHNS, CDR2 SASEGT. V lost 5 bases, J lost 0 bases, and 11 bases lay in between. This CDR3 contains 15 residues. The CDR3 reads CASSSPTLAKNIQYF. Written as DNA, the CDR3 is TGTGCCAGCAGTTCTCCTACGTTAGCCAAAAACATTCAGTACTTC.

The chain has TRBV7-2 and TRBJ2-5, with 9 bases that match TRBD2. The end of the DNA fits TRBJ2-7 better, so the J call may be wrong. There are 16 residues in the CDR3. Germline CDR1 SGHTA, CDR2 FQGNSA. The CDR3 loop reads CASSLVVAGVSYEQYF. CDR3 DNA: TGTGCCAGCAGCTTAGTGGTAGCGGGAGTCAGCTACGAGCAGTACTTC.